What follows are 4 T cell receptor beta chains derived from one specimen sequenced in a study of shared clonotypes between healthy human individuals. Measured with immunoSEQ multiplex PCR; TCRdb has only the in-frame clones, and not every one. Of approximately 710,000 clones in the sample, about 90% were seen once. Sequenced sample: memory CD8+ T cells from PBMCs. Subset of the sample: CD45RO+ cells pooled with CCR7-negative TemRA cells. Receptors originate from a young man in good health. Some clones in this sample may be carry-over from other donors' samples.

The chain combines TRBV11-2 with TRBJ2-7; D is uncertain. V lost 1 base and J lost 5, with 6 bases in between. The CDR3 length is 12 residues. Germline V gene lookup returns CDR1 SGHAT and CDR2 FQNNGV. For the CDR3, the DNA is TGTGCCAGCAGCTTAGCCAGCAACGAGCAGTACTTC. This codes for CASSLASNEQYF.

This clone was seen just once. The gene calls are TRBV9 and TRBJ2-5; TRBD1 aligns across 7 bases. The germline CDR1 and CDR2 sequences are SGDLS and YYNGEE. This CDR3 region has 14 residues. With 5 bases clipped from V and 0 bases from J, the junction kept 4 bases outside the gene matches. The DNA for the CDR3 is TGTGCCAGCAGTCATGGACAGGACCAAGAGACCCAGTACTTC. It encodes CASSHGQDQETQYF. Drawing the rest from reference TRBV9 and TRBJ2-5, the complete variable domain is DSGVTQTPKHLITATGQRVTLRCSPRSGDLSVYWYQQSLDQGLQFLIQYYNGEERAKGNILERFSAQQFPDLHSELNLSSLELGDSALYFCASSHGQDQETQYFGPGTRLLVL.

V and J are TRBV5-6 and TRBJ2-7; D gene unclear. The ends were cut back, 3 bases at V and 5 bases at J, with 9 bases in the middle. CDR1 is SGHDT, CDR2 YYEEEE, per germline. The CDR3 is 12 amino acids. The CDR3 here is CASSSSSDEQYF. The CDR3 bases are TGTGCCAGCAGCTCCTCGTCCGACGAGCAGTACTTC.

The chain links TRBV10-3 to TRBJ2-3, with D perhaps TRBD2 (6 bases). Trimming left V 0 bases short and J 0 bases short, with 10 bases between. Germline loops: CDR1 ENHRY, CDR2 SYGVKD. The CDR3 is made up of 16 amino acids. The CDR3 here is CAISESNSGSTDTQYF. CDR3 coding DNA: TGTGCCATCAGTGAGTCGAATAGCGGAAGCACAGATACGCAGTATTTT.